This T cell receptor beta chain was recorded in a study of PD-1 blockade in mismatch repair-deficient tumors. Study results and limitations: After pembrolizumab, tumor-resident clones rose rapidly, then generally contracted before radiologic responses.

All patients were mismatch repair deficient, assessed by either PCR or immunohistochemistry. The TCR-sequenced patients were a few responders to pembrolizumab. About this clone itself: Its antigen is currently unknown.

Profiling relied on immunoSEQ multiplex PCR, and the TCRdb table lists in-frame clones only, not all of them. The data show 11,000 to 15,000 clones, roughly 82% seen once. The source of this sequence is an adult with mismatch repair-deficient cancer. The sample consisted of PBMCs, taken around 15 weeks after starting pembrolizumab.

This chain's CDR3 is CASSLRSGTYEQYF. The CDR3 bases are TGTGCCAGCTCACTTCGCTCGGGAACCTACGAGCAGTACTTC. The chain uses TRBV18 and TRBJ2-7; D possibly corresponds to TRBD2 (5 bases). The CDR3 totals 14 residues. Germline values: CDR1 KGHSH, CDR2 LQKENI. V shed 4 bases and J shed 2 bases, with 12 bases lying between them.